The rows below give T cell receptor beta chains drawn from one sample of a study of PD-1 blockade in classical Hodgkin lymphoma. The table came from immunoSEQ multiplex PCR; TCRdb's copy has only in-frame clones and leaves some out. The sample lists some 32,000 clones, roughly four fifths occurring once. The source material was peripheral blood mononuclear cells (PBMCs), sampled at baseline. These receptors all come from a human donor with classical Hodgkin lymphoma. The CDR3 runs from the conserved cysteine through the conserved F or W. D genes are given only for firm matches. Part of the rows lack a size; the others show once, few, many or a class for expanded clones.

V	size	D	J	DNA	CDR3
TRBV9	-	-	TRBJ1-2	TGTGCCAGCAGCGGAGGGGACGGCTATGGCTACACCTTC	CASSGGDGYGYTF
TRBV7-8	-	-	TRBJ1-5	TGTGCCAGCAGCTTAGCGGCAGGGGTCAGCAATCAGCCCCAGCATTTT	CASSLAAGVSNQPQHF
TRBV18	-	-	TRBJ1-4	TGTGCCAGCTCACCTTGGGGGACTAATGAAAAACTGTTTTTT	CASSPWGTNEKLFF
TRBV5-1	-	-	TRBJ2-7	TGCGCCAGCACCGCGGGGCCCTTGAGGGAGCAGTACTTC	CASTAGPLREQYF
TRBV2	-	TRBD1	TRBJ2-7	TGTGCCAGCAGTGACCGGACAGGGATGGGTTACGAGCAGTACTTC	CASSDRTGMGYEQYF
TRBV19	-	-	TRBJ1-5	TGTGCCAGTAGTACGGGCCTCCTAGAGTACCAGCCCCAGCATTTT	CASSTGLLEYQPQHF
TRBV7-2	-	TRBD2	TRBJ2-1	TGTGCCAGCAGCTCTGCGGGAGGGGCGGTTGAGCAGTTCTTC	CASSSAGGAVEQFF
TRBV7-2	-	-	TRBJ2-1	TGTGCCAGCAGCCGTGGAATATACAATGAGCAGTTCTTC	CASSRGIYNEQFF
TRBV4-3	-	-	TRBJ2-7	TGCGCCAGCAGCCACGACCTGGGGGCCGGCTACGAGCAGTACTTC	CASSHDLGAGYEQYF
TRBV6-5	-	TRBD1	TRBJ1-2	TGTGCCAGCAGAAGGGAACAGGGGCAAGGCTACACCTTC	CASRREQGQGYTF
TRBV7-8	once	-	TRBJ2-3	TGTGCCAGCAGCTTAGATACGCAGTATTTT	CASSLDTQYF
TRBV5-1	-	-	TRBJ1-4	TGCGCCAGCAGCCTCGGGACCGCTGGTAATGAAAAACTGTTTTTT	CASSLGTAGNEKLFF
TRBV10-3	-	TRBD1	TRBJ1-2	TGTGCCAGCCGTTCTGGGCCGGGACAGGACTATGGCTACACCTTC	CASRSGPGQDYGYTF
TRBV25-1	-	-	TRBJ1-2	TGTGCCAGCAGTGATCAGACCGGCTATGGCTACACCTTC	CASSDQTGYGYTF
TRBV5-5	-	TRBD2	TRBJ2-1	TGTGCCAGCAGTCAACAGCGGGGACCCTACAATGAGCAGTTCTTC	CASSQQRGPYNEQFF
TRBV6-5	-	-	TRBJ2-7	TGTGCCAGCACCCAGGGCGCGTACTACGAGCAGTACTTC	CASTQGAYYEQYF
TRBV29-1	-	-	TRBJ2-3	TGCAGCGTTGTTCCAGGGGCAGATACGCAGTATTTT	CSVVPGADTQYF
TRBV29-1	once	-	TRBJ2-2	TGCAGCGTACCCGGGACGTTGACCGGGGAGCTGTTTTTT	CSVPGTLTGELFF
TRBV2	-	-	TRBJ2-5	TGTGCCAGCAGTCCTCCGGGGGTACAAGAGACCCAGTACTTC	CASSPPGVQETQYF
TRBV7-9	-	-	TRBJ1-1	TGTGCCAGCAGCTTAGGATGGTCCCTGACAGAGACTTTCTTT	CASSLGWSLTETFF
TRBV6-6	few	TRBD1	TRBJ2-2	TGTGCCAGTGTGGGACAGGGAGGGAACACCGGGGAGCTGTTTTTT	CASVGQGGNTGELFF
TRBV30	-	-	TRBJ1-1	TGTGCCTGGAGTGTAGGGCACGAGAACACTGAAGCTTTCTTT	CAWSVGHENTEAFF
TRBV9	-	-	TRBJ1-5	TGTGCCAGCAGCGCCCCCGGAGGGGCCCAGCATTTT	CASSAPGGAQHF
TRBV4-2	-	-	TRBJ1-5	TGTGCCAGCAGCCAAGACCTGGTCAGTCCCCAGCATTTT	CASSQDLVSPQHF
TRBV2	-	-	TRBJ2-7	TGTGCCAGCAGTGAAGGCCAGGCTCAATCCTACGAGCAGTACTTC	CASSEGQAQSYEQYF
TRBV18	-	-	TRBJ2-3	TGTGCCAGCTCACCGGCCGGGGGGCCCGGAGATACGCAGTATTTT	CASSPAGGPGDTQYF
TRBV7-9	few	-	TRBJ1-6	TGTGCCAGCAGCCAGATACAGGATTCACCCCTCCACTTT	CASSQIQDSPLHF
TRBV25-1	-	TRBD1	TRBJ1-2	TGTGCCAGCAGGCCGACAGGGAGTGACTATGGCTACACCTTC	CASRPTGSDYGYTF
TRBV27	-	TRBD1	TRBJ1-2	TGTGCCAGCAGTTTGAGGGGGCGGGACTATGGCTACACCTTC	CASSLRGRDYGYTF
TRBV7-8	-	TRBD2	TRBJ2-7	TGTGCCAGCAGCTTAGGAGCTCAGCGGGGATCCGAGCAGTACTTC	CASSLGAQRGSEQYF
TRBV27	-	-	TRBJ1-2	TGTGCCAGCAGTACCCGGGAACAGGGAGACTATGGCTACACCTTC	CASSTREQGDYGYTF
TRBV2	-	TRBD1	TRBJ1-5	TGTGCCAGCAGCCGGGACAGGGGGCCTCAGCCCCAGCATTTT	CASSRDRGPQPQHF
TRBV19	few	-	TRBJ1-3	TGTGCCAGTAGTATGTTACAGGGATCCTCTGGAAACACCATATATTTT	CASSMLQGSSGNTIYF